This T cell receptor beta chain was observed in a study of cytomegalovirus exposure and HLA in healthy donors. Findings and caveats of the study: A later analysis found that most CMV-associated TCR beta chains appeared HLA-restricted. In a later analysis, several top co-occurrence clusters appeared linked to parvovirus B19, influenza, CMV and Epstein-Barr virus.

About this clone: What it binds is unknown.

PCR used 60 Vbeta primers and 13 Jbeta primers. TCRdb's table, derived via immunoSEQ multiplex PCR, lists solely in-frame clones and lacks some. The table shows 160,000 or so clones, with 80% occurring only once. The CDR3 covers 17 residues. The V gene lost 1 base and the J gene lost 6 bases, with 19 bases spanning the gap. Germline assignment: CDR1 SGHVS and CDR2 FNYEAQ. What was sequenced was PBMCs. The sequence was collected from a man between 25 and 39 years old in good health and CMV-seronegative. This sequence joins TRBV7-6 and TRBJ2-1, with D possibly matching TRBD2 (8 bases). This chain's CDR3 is CASSLEGAGGVGNEQFF. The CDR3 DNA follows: TGTGCCAGCAGCTTAGAGGGGGCGGGGGGAGTGGGCAATGAGCAGTTCTTC.